Listed below are T cell receptor beta chains from one sample, sequenced in a study of OX40 agonist ivuxolimab in advanced cancers. Sequencing used immunoSEQ multiplex PCR; TCRdb keeps in-frame clones, though not all of them. The sample has approximately 90,000 clones, 75% to 95% seen once; the top ten hold 8% to 9.5%. Sample: CD4+ or CD8+ T cells sorted from blood, taken in a trial of the OX40 agonist ivuxolimab. The receptors stem from an adult with an advanced solid tumor such as melanoma, head and neck, liver or kidney cancer. CDR3s include the opening cysteine and the closing phenylalanine or tryptophan. The D gene is left open where the match is weak. The size entry is marked missing in some rows and otherwise reads once, few, many or a size class.

j_gene | d_gene | v_gene | abundance | CDR3aa | CDR3nt
TRBJ1-5 | - | TRBV28 | once | CASSVNNQPQHF | TGTGCCAGCAGTGTTAATAATCAGCCCCAGCATTTT
TRBJ2-2 | - | TRBV30 | - | CAWSARGFTGELFF | TGTGCCTGGAGTGCCCGGGGGTTCACCGGGGAGCTGTTTTTT
TRBJ1-5 | - | TRBV18 | once | CASSGDPYSNQPQHF | TGTGCCAGCTCGGGGGACCCCTATAGCAATCAGCCCCAGCATTTT
TRBJ2-1 | TRBD2 | TRBV7-9 | - | CASSSLLAGITNNEQFF | TGTGCCAGCAGCTCCTTACTAGCGGGGATCACAAACAATGAGCAGTTCTTC
TRBJ1-5 | - | TRBV9 | - | CASSVDWNQPQHF | TGTGCCAGCAGCGTAGACTGGAATCAGCCCCAGCATTTT
TRBJ2-7 | - | TRBV2 | - | CASRTGLNEQYF | TGTGCCAGCAGGACGGGACTGAACGAGCAGTACTTC
TRBJ2-1 | TRBD2 | TRBV19 | - | CASSITSGIYNEQFF | TGTGCCAGTAGTATCACTAGCGGGATTTACAATGAGCAGTTCTTC
TRBJ2-1 | - | TRBV11-3 | - | CASKRDGYNGEQFF | TGTGCCAGCAAACGTGACGGCTACAATGGTGAGCAGTTCTTC
TRBJ2-1 | - | TRBV10-3 | few | CAIATPGQGANEQFF | TGTGCCATAGCAACTCCGGGACAAGGTGCCAATGAGCAGTTCTTC
TRBJ2-3 | TRBD2 | TRBV2 | - | CASKRTSSTTDTQYF | TGTGCCAGTAAGAGGACTAGCTCCACCACAGATACGCAGTATTTT
TRBJ1-2 | - | TRBV28 | - | CASSLKGLIYGYTF | TGTGCCAGCAGTTTAAAGGGGTTAATCTATGGCTACACCTTC
TRBJ1-1 | - | TRBV18 | - | CASSPDEIYEGTEAFF | TGTGCCAGCTCACCGGACGAGATATATGAGGGCACTGAAGCTTTCTTT
TRBJ1-1 | - | TRBV5-6 | - | CASSLGSNTEAFF | TGTGCCAGCAGCTTGGGGTCGAACACTGAAGCTTTCTTT
TRBJ2-3 | TRBD2 | TRBV27 | once | CASSLDGLAGRDTQYF | TGTGCCAGCAGTTTGGACGGACTAGCGGGGAGAGATACGCAGTATTTT
TRBJ2-1 | - | TRBV19 | - | CASTDGWGEQFF | TGTGCCAGTACGGATGGATGGGGCGAGCAGTTCTTC
TRBJ2-1 | - | TRBV5-1 | - | CASSLGVGEFF | TGCGCCAGCAGCTTGGGGGTCGGAGAGTTCTTC
TRBJ1-5 | - | TRBV10-3 | - | CAISGQTNQPQHF | TGTGCCATCAGTGGACAGACCAATCAGCCCCAGCATTTT
TRBJ1-4 | TRBD1 | TRBV2 | - | CASSGDRVGNEKLFF | TGTGCCAGCAGTGGGGACAGGGTCGGGAATGAAAAACTGTTTTTT
TRBJ2-1 | - | TRBV7-8 | - | CASSPEVASSYNEQFF | TGTGCCAGCAGCCCTGAAGTGGCTAGCTCCTACAATGAGCAGTTCTTC
TRBJ2-1 | TRBD1 | TRBV27 | once | CASRTRDRSDNEQFF | TGTGCCAGCAGGACCCGGGACAGGTCCGACAATGAGCAGTTCTTC
TRBJ2-7 | TRBD2 | TRBV4-1 | - | CASSQGGGYEQYF | TGCGCCAGCAGCCAGGGGGGGGGATACGAGCAGTACTTC
TRBJ2-1 | - | TRBV9 | - | CASSVEGSNEQFF | TGTGCCAGCAGCGTAGAAGGGTCCAATGAGCAGTTCTTC
TRBJ1-5 | - | TRBV27 | - | CASSSGISNQPQHF | TGTGCCAGCAGTTCGGGGATTAGCAATCAGCCCCAGCATTTT
TRBJ2-1 | - | TRBV16 | - | CASSQSIRGDEQFF | TGTGCCAGCAGCCAATCGATCAGGGGTGATGAGCAGTTCTTC
TRBJ2-5 | - | TRBV30 | - | CAWSGLQETQYF | TGTGCCTGGTCGGGACTGCAAGAGACCCAGTACTTC
TRBJ2-7 | - | TRBV4-2 | - | CASSQGGTYEQYF | TGTGCCAGCAGCCAAGGAGGAACCTACGAGCAGTACTTC
TRBJ2-7 | - | TRBV7-3 | once | CASSLGGPSRLYEQYF | TGTGCCAGCAGCTTAGGGGGACCCTCCCGACTCTACGAGCAGTACTTC
TRBJ2-7 | - | TRBV28 | once | CASSLRREQYF | TGTGCCAGCAGTTTGAGAAGGGAGCAGTACTTC
TRBJ1-1 | - | TRBV28 | - | CASSLGYSNTEAFF | TGTGCCAGCAGTTTAGGGTACAGTAACACTGAAGCTTTCTTT
TRBJ2-5 | - | TRBV4-1 | once | CASSNLQQETQYF | TGCGCCAGCTCGAACTTACAGCAAGAGACCCAGTACTTC
TRBJ2-7 | TRBD1 | TRBV6-7 | - | CASSYLRDRCKRAYEQYF | TGTGCCAGCAGTTATCTCCGGGACAGGTGCAAAAGGGCCTACGAGCAGTACTTC
TRBJ2-5 | TRBD2 | TRBV11-2 | - | CASSFWTSGRETQYF | TGTGCCAGCAGCTTCTGGACTAGCGGGAGAGAGACCCAGTACTTC
TRBJ1-1 | - | TRBV28 | - | CASREANTEAFF | TGTGCCAGCAGAGAGGCGAACACTGAAGCTTTCTTT
TRBJ2-7 | TRBD1 | TRBV18 | - | CASRTGEYYEQYF | TGTGCCAGCCGGACAGGGGAGTACTACGAGCAGTACTTC
TRBJ2-3 | - | TRBV9 | - | CASSVGRESDTQYF | TGTGCCAGCAGCGTAGGTAGAGAATCAGATACGCAGTATTTT
TRBJ1-1 | - | TRBV11-2 | - | CASSPGDTEAFF | TGTGCCAGCAGCCCCGGCGACACTGAAGCTTTCTTT
TRBJ1-4 | - | TRBV10-3 | once | CAISESGTTRKLFF | TGTGCCATCAGTGAGTCTGGGACCACCAGGAAACTGTTTTTT
TRBJ2-3 | TRBD2 | TRBV7-7 | few | CATASGNTDTQYF | TGTGCTACCGCTAGCGGGAACACAGATACGCAGTATTTT
TRBJ2-3 | - | TRBV7-3 | - | CASSSAGGSTDTQYF | TGTGCCAGCAGCTCCGCTGGGGGCAGCACAGATACGCAGTATTTT
TRBJ2-1 | - | TRBV6-1 | - | CASPEGGLYNEQFF | TGTGCCAGCCCCGAGGGGGGGCTCTACAATGAGCAGTTCTTC
TRBJ1-4 | - | TRBV25-1 | - | CASSHGQRVFF | TGTGCCAGCAGTCACGGGCAGAGGGTGTTTTTT